The clone carrying this T cell receptor (beta chain) was counted a few times. This same CDR3 is encoded by further DNA sequences in the sample. These data are taken from a study of cytotoxic CD8 clonotypes in ibrutinib-treated CLL. The method was immunoSEQ multiplex PCR; TCRdb's version includes in-frame clones alone and lacks a portion of them. Among some 310,000 clones listed, almost 80% were seen once. Germline V CDR1 and CDR2: MDHEN, SYDVKM. Trimming took 6 bases from V and 0 from J, leaving 9 bases between them. The CDR3 has 14 amino acids. V gene TRBV28 combines with J gene TRBJ2-4; weak D call: TRBD1 (5 bases). The origin of this receptor is a human donor with chronic lymphocytic leukemia. Sequencing used PBMCs, obtained before ibrutinib treatment. The chain's CDR3 is CASRDSLAKNIQYF. CDR3 bases: TGTGCCAGCAGAGACAGTTTAGCCAAAAACATTCAGTACTTC.